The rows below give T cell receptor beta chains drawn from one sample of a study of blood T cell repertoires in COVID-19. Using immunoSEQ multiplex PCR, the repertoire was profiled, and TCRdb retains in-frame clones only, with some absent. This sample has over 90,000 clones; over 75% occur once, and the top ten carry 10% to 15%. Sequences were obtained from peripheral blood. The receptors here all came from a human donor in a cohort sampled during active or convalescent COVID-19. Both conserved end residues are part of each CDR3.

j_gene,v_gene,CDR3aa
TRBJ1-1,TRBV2,CASMLGPTEAFF
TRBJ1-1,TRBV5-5,CASSWTGNDEAFF
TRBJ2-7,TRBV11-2,CASSSYTGTGSYEQYF
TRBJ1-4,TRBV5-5,CASSLEGAHSNEKLFF
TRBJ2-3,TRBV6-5,CASRTRGGGSDTQYF
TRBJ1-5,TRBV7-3,CASSLHEQGNQPQHF
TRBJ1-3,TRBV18,CASSPLDSSGNTIYF
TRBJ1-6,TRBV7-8,CASSERTGGSPLHF
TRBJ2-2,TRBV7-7,CAVRTAGNANTGELFF
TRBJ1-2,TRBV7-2,CASSREAHYGYTF
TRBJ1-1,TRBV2,CASRVGNTEAFF
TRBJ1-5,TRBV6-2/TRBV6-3,CASSGSGGGDQPQHF
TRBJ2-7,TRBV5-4,CASRNNGEQYF
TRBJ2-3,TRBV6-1,CTSSESVAGAADTQYF
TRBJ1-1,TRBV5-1,CASSSVAGRGPAFF
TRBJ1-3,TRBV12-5,CATIGADSGNTIYF
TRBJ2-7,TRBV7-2,CASSLNGLADYEQYF
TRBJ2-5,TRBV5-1,CASSSNLAGAQETQYF
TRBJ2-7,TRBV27,CASRNLRDSHEQYF
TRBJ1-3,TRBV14,CASSQAPLLGNTIYF
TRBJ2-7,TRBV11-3,CASSMTSGNEQYF
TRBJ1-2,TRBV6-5,CASSYRIGEGGYTF
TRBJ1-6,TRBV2,CASTRQAPGNSPLHF
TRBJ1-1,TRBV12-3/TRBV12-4,CASSSNMNTEAFF
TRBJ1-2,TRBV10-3,CAISESNRTPIGYTF
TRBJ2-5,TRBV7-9,CASSLATGIQETQYF
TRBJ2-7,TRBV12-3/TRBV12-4,CASSFQGRYEQYF
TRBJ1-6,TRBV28,CASSFGQDNSPLHF
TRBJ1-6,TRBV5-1,CASSTGSPSSYNSPLHF
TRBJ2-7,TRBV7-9,CASSPGGHDEQYF
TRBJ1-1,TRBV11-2,CASSLGARASEAFF
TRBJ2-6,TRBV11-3,CASSSPGAGANVLTF
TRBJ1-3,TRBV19,CASRTQGPSSGNTIYF
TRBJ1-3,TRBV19,CASKEGSGAGPGNTIYF
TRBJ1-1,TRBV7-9,CASSFYTNTEAFF
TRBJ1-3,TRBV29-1,CSARGGVSGNTIYF
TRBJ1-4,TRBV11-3,CASSLGQGATNEKLFF
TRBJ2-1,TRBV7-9,CASSLVSGQGRVDEQFF
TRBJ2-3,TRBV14,CASSQDDAGASTDTQYF
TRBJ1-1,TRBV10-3,CAISEALGQGRNTEAFF
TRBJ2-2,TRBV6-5,CASSRPRGAGELFF
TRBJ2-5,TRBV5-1,CASSLEATSPRETQYF
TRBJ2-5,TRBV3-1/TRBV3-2,CASSETSGGAVTDPETQYF
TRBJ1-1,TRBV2,CASSRQGNTEAFF
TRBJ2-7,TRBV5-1,CASSPNFRAGGYEQYF
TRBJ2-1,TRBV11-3,CASSLELGSSYNEQFF
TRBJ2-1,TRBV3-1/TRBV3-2,CASSRSGGANNEQFF
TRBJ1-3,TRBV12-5,CASGSGQGSGNTIYF